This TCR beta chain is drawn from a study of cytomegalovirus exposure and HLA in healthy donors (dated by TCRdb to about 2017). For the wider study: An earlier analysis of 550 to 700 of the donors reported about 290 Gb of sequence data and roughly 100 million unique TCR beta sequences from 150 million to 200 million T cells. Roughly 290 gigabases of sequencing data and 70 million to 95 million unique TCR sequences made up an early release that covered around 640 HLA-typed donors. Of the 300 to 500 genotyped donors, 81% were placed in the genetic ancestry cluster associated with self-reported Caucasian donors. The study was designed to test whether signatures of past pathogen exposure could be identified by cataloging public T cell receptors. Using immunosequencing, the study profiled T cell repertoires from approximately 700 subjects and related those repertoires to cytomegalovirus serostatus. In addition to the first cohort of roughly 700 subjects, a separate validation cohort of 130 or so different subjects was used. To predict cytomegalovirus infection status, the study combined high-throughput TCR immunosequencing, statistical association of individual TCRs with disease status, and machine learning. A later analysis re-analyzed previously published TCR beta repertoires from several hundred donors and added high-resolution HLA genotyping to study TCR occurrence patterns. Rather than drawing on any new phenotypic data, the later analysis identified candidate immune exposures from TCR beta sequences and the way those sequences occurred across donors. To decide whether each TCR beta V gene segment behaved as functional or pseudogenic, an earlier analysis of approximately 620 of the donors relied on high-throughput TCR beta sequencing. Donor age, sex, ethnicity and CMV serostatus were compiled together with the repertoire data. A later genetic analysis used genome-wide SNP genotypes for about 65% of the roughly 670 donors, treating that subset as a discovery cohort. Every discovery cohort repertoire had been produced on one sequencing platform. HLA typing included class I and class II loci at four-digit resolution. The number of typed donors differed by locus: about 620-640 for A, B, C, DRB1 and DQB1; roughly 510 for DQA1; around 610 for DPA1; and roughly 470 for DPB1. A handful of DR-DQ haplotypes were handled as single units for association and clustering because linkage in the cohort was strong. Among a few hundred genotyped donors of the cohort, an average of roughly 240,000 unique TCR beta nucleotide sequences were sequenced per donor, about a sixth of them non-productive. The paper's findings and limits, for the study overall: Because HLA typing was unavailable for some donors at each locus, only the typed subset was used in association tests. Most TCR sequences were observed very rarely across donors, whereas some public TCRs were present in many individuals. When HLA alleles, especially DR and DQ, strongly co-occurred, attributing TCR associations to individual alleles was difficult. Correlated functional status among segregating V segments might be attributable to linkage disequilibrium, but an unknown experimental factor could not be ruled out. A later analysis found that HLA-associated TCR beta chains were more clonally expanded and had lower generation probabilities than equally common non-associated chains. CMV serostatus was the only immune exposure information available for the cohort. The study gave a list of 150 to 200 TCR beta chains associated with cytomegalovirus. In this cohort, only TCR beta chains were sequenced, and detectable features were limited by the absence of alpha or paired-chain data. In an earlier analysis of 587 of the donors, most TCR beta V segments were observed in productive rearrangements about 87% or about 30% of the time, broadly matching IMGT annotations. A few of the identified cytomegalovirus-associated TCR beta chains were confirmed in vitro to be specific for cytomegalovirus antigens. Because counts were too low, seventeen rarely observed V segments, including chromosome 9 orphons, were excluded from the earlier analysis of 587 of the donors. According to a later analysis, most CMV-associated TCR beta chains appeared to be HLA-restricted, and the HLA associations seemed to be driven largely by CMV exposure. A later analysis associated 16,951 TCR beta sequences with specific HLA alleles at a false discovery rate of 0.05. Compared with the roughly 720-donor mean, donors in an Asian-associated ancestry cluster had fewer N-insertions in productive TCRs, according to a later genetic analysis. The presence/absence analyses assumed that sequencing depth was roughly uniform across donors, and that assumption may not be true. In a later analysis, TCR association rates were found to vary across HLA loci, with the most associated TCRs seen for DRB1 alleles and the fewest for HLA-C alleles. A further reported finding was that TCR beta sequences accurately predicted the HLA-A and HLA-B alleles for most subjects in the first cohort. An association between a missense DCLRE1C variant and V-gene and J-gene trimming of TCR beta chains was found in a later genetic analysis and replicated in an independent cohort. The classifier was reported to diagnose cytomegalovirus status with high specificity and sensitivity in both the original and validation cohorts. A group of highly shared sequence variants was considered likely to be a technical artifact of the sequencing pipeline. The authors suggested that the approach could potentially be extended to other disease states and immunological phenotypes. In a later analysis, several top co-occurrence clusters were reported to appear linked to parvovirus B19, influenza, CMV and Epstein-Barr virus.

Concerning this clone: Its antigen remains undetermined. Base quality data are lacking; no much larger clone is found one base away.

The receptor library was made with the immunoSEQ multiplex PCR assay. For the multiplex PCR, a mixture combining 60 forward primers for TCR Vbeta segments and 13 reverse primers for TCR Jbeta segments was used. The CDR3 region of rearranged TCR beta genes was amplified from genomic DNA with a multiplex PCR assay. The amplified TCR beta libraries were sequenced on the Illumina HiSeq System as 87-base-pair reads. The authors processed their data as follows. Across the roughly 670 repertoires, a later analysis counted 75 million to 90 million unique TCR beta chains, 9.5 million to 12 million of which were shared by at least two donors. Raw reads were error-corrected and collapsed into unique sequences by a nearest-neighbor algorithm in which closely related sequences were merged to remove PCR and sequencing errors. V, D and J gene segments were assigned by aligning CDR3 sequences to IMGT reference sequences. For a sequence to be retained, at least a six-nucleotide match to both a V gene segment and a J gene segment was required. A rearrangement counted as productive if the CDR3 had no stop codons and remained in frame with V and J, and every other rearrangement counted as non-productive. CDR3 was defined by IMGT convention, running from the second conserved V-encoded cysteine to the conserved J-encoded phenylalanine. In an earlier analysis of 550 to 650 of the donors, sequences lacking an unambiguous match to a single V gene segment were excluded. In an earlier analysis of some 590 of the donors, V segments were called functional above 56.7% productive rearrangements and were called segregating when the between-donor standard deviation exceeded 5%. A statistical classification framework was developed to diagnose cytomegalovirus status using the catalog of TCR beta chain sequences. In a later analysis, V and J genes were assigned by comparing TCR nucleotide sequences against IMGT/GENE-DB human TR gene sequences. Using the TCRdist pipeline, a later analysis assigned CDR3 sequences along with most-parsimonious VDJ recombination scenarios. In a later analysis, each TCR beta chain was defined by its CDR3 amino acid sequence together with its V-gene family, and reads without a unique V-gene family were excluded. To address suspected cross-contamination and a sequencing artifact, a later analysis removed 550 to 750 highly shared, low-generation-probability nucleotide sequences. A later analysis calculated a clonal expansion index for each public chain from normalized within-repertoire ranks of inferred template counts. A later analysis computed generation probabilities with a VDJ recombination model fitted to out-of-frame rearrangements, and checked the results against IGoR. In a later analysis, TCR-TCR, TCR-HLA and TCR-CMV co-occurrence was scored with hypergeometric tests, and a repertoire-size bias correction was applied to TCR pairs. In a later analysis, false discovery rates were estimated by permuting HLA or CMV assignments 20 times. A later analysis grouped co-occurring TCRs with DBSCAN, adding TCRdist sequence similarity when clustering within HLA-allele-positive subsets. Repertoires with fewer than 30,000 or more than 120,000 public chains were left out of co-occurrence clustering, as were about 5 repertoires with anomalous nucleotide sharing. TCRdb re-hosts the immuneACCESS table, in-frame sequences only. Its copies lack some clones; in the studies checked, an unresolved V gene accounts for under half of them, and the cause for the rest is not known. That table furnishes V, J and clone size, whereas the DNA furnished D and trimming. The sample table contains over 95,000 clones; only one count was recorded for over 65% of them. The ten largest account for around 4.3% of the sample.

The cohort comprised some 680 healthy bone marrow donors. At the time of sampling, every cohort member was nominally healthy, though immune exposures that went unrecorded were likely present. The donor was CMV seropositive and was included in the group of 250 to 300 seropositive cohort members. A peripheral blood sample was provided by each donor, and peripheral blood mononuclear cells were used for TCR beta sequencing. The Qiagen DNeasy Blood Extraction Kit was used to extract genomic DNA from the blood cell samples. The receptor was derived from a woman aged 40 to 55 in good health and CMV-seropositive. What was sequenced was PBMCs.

CDR3 sequence: CASSPGGTDYNEQFF. The base sequence is TGCGCCAGCAGCCCCGGGGGGACGGATTACAATGAGCAGTTCTTC. In this chain, TRBV5-1 is recombined with TRBJ2-1; TRBD2 matches 7 bases in the middle. After removal of 4 bases from V and 4 bases from J, the junction retains 8 bases not matched to a gene. Reading the germline V gene gives CDR1 SGHRS and CDR2 YFSETQ. The CDR3 numbers 15 residues from cysteine through phenylalanine. Only the CDR3 part of the read is kept: 45 bases, read in frame from the first base.